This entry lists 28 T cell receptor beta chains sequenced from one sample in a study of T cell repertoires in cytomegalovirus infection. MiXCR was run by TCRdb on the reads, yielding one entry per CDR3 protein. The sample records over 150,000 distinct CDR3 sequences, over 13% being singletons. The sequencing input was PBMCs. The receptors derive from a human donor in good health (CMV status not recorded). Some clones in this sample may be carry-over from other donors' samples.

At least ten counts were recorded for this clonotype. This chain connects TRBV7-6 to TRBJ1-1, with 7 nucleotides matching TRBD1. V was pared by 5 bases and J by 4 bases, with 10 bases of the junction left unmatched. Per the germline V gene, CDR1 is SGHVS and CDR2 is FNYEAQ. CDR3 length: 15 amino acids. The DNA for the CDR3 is TGTGCCAGCAGCCCAATAACAGGGGCCGGCACTGAAGCTTTCTTT. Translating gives CASSPITGAGTEAFF. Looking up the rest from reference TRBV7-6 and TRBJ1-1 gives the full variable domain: GAGVSQSPRYKVTKRGQDVALRCDPISGHVSLYWYRQALGQGPEFLTYFNYEAQQDKSGLPNDRFSAERPEGSISTLTIQRTEQRDSAMYRCASSPITGAGTEAFFGQGTRLTVV.

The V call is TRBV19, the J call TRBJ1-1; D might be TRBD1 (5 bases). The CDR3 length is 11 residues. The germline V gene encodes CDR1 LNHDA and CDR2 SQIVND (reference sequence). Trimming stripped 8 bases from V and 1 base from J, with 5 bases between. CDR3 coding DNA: TGTGCCAGTGGGGCGAACACTGAAGCTTTCTTT. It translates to CASGANTEAFF.

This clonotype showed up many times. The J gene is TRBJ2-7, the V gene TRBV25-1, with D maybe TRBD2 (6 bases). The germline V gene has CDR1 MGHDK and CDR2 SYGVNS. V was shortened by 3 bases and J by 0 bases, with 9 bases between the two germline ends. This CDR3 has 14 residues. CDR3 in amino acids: CASSDAGLSYEQYF. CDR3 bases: TGTGCCAGCAGTGACGCGGGACTCTCCTACGAGCAGTACTTC.

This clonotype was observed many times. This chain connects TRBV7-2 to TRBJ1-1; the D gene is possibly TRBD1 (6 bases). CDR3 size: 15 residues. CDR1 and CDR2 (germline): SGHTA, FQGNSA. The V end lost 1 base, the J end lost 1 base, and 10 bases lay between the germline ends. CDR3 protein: CASSLGRGWNTEAFF. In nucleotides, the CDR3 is TGTGCCAGCAGCTTAGGCAGGGGCTGGAACACTGAAGCTTTCTTT.

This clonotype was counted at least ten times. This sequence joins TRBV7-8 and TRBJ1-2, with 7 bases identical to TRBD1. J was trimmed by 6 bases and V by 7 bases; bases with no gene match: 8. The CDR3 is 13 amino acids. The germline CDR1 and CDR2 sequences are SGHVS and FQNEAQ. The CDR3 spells CASTFDRVHGYTF. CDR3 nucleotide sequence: TGTGCCAGCACCTTTGACAGGGTGCATGGCTACACCTTC.

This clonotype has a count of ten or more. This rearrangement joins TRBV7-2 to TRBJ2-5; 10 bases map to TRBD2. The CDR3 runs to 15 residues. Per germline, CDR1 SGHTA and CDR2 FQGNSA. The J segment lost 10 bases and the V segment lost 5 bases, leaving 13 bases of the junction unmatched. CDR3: CASSPGGAGGLNQYF. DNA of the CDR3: TGTGCCAGCAGCCCGGGGGGAGCGGGAGGGCTTAACCAGTACTTC.

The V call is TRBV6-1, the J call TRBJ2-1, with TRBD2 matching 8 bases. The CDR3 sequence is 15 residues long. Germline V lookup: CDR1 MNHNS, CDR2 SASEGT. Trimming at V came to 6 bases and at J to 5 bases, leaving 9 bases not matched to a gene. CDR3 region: CASSQAGAVNNEQFF. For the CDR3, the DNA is TGTGCCAGCAGCCAAGCGGGAGCAGTGAACAATGAGCAGTTCTTC.

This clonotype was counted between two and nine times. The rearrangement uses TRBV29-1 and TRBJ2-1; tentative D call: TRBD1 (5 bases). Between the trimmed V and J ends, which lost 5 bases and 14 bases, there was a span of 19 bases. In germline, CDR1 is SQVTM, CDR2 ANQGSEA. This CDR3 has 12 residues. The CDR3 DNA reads TGCAGCGTTACCCGTCTTGACAGCCGTAAGTTCTTC. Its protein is CSVTRLDSRKFF.

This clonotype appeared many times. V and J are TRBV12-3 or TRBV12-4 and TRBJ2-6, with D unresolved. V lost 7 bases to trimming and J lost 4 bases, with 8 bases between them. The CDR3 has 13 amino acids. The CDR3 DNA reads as TGTGCCAGCACCCCCCCGGGGGCCAACGTCCTGACTTTC. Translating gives CASTPPGANVLTF.

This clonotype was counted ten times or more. The CDR3 reads CASSFLGAGRSYEQYF. In DNA form, the CDR3 reads TGTGCCAGCAGCTTTCTTGGGGCGGGGAGATCCTACGAGCAGTACTTC. The chain recombines TRBV7-9 with TRBJ2-7; D might be TRBD2 (6 bases). CDR3 size: 16 residues. V gave up 3 bases and J gave up 1 base, with 16 bases separating them. The V gene's germline CDR1 is SEHNR and CDR2 FQNEAQ (reference sequence).

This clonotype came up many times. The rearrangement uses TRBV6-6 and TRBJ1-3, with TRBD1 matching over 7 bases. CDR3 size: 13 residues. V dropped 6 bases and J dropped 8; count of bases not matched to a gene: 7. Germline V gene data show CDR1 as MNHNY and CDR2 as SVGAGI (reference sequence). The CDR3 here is CASSLYRGHTIYF. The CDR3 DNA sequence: TGTGCCAGCAGCCTCTACAGGGGCCACACCATATATTTT.

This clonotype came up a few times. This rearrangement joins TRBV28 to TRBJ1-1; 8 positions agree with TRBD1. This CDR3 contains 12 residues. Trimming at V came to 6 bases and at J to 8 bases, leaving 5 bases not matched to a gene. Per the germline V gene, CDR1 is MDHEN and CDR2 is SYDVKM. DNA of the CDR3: TGTGCCAGCAGAGCCGGGACAGGCGAAGCTTTCTTT. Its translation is CASRAGTGEAFF.

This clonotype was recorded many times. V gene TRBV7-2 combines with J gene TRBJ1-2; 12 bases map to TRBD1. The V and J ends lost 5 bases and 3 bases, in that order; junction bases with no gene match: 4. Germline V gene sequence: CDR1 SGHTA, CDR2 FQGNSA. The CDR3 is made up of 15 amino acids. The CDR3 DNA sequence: TGTGCCAGCAGCGAGGGACAGGGGGCGTACTATGGCTACACCTTC. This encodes CASSEGQGAYYGYTF.

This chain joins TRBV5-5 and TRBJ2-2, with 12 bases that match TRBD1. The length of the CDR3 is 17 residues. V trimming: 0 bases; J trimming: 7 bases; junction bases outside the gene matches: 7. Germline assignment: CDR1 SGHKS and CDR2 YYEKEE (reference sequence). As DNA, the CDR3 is TGTGCCAGCAGCTTGGCTTCGGGACAGGGGGCTATCGGGGAGCTGTTTTTT. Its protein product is CASSLASGQGAIGELFF.

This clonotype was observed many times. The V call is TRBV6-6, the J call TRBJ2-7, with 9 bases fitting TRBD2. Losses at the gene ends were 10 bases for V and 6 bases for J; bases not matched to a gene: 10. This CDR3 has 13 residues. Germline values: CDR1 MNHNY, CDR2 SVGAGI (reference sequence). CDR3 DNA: TGTGCCACCGGCGGGGGGGGGACGGGCGAGCAGTACTTC. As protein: CATGGGGTGEQYF.

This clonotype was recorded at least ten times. The CDR3 is CASSLNPGGANEQFF. CDR3 DNA: TGTGCCAGCAGCTTAAACCCAGGAGGGGCCAATGAGCAGTTCTTC. V usage is TRBV7-3 and J usage is TRBJ2-1; D might be TRBD2 (6 bases). Trimming cost V 1 base and J 6 bases, with 13 bases left between them. From germline, CDR1 is SGHTA and CDR2 FQGTGA. CDR3 size: 15 residues.

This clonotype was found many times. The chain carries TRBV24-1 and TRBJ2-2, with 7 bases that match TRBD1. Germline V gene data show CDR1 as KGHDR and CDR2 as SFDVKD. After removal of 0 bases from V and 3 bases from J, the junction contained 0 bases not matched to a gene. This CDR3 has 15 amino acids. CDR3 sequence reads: CATSDLDRDTGELFF. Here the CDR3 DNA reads TGTGCCACCAGTGATTTGGACAGGGACACCGGGGAGCTGTTTTTT.

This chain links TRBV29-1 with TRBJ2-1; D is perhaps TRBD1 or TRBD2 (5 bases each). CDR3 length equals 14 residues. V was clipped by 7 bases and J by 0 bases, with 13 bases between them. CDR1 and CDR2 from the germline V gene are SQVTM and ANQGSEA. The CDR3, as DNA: TGCAGCGGGGACGGGCTAAGCTCCTACAATGAGCAGTTCTTC. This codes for CSGDGLSSYNEQFF.

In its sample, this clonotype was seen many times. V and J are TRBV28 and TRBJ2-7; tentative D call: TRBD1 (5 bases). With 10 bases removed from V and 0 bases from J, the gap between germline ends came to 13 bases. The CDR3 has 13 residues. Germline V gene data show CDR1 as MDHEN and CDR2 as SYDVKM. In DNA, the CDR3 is TGTGCCACCCTGGACACAAGCTCCTACGAGCAGTACTTC. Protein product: CATLDTSSYEQYF.

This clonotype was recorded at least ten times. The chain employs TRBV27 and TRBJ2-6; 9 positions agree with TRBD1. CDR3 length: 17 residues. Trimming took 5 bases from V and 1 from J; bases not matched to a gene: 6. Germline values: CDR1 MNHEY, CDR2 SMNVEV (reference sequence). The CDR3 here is CASSRGQGNSGANVLTF. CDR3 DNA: TGTGCCAGCAGTAGGGGACAGGGAAATTCTGGGGCCAACGTCCTGACTTTC.

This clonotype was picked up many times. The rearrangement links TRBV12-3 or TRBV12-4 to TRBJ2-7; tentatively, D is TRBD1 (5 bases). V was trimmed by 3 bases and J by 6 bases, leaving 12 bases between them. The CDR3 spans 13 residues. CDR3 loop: CASSFSREGEQYF. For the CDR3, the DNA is TGTGCCAGCAGTTTCTCCAGGGAAGGCGAGCAGTACTTC.

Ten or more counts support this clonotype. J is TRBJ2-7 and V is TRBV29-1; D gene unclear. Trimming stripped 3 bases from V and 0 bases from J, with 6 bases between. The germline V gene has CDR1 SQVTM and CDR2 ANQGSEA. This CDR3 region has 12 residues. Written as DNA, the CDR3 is TGCAGCGTTGAGACGGTCTCCTACGAGCAGTACTTC. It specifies CSVETVSYEQYF.

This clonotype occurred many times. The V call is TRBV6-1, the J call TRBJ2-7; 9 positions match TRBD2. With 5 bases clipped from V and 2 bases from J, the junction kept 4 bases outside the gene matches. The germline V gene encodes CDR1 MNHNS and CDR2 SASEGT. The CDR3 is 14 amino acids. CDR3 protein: CASSISGGAYEQYF. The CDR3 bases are TGTGCCAGCAGTATTAGCGGGGGAGCCTACGAGCAGTACTTC.

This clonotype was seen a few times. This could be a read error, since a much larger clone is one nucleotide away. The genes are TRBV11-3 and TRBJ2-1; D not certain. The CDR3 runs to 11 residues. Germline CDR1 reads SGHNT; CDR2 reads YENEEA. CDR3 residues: CASSVDNEQFF. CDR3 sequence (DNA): TGTGCCAGCAGCGTAGACAATGAGCAGTTCTTC.

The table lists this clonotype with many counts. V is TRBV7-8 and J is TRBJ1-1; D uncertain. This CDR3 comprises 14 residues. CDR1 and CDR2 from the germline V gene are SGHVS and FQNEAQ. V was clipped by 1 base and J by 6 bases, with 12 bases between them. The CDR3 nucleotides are TGTGCCAGCAGCTTAGGAGTTCCAAGGGCTGAAGCTTTCTTT. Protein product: CASSLGVPRAEAFF.

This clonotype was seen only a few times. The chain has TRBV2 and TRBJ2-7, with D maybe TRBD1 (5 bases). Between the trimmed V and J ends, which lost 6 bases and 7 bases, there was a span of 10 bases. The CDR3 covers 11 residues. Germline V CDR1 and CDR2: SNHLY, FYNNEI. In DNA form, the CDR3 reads TGTGCCAGCAGCAGGGTGTCGGAGCAGTACTTC. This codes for CASSRVSEQYF.

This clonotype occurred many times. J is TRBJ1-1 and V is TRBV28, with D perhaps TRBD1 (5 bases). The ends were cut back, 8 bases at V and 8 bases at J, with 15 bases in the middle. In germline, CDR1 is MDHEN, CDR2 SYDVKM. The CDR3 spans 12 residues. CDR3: CASADSRPEAFF. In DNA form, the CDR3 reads TGTGCCAGCGCTGACAGTAGACCGGAAGCTTTCTTT.

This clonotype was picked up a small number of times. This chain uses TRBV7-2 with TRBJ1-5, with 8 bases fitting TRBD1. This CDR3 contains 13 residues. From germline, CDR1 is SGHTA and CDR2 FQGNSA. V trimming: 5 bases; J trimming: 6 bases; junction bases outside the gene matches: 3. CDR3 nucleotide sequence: TGTGCCAGCAGCCGGACAGGGTCTCAGCCCCAGCATTTT. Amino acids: CASSRTGSQPQHF.